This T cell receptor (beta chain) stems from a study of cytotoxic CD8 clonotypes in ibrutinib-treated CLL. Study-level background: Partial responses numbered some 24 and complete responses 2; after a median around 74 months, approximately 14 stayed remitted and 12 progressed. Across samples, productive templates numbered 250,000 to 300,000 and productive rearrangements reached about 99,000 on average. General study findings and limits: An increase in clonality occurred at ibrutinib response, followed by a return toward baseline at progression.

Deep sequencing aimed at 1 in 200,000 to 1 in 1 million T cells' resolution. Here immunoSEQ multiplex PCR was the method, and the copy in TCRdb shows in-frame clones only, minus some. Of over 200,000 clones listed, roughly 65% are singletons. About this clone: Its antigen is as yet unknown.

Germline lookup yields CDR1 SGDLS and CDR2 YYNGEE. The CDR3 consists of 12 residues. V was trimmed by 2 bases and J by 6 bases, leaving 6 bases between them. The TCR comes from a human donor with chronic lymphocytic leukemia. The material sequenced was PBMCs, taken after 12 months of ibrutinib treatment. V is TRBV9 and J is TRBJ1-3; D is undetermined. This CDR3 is CASSVRENTIYF. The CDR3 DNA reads TGTGCCAGCAGCGTGCGAGAAAACACCATATATTTT.